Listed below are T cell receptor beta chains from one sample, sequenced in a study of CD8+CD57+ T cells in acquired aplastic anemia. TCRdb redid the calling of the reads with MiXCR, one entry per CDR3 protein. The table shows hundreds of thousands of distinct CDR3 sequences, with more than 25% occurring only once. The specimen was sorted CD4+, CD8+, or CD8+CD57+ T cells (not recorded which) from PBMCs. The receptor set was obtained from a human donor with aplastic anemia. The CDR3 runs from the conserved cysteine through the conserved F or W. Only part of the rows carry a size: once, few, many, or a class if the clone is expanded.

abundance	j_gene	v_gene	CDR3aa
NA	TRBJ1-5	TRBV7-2	CASSRQEGQPQHF
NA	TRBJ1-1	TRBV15	CATSRAFAALNTEAFF
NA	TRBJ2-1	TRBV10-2	CASSEARANEQFF
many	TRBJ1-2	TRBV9	CASSVGAEAGYTF
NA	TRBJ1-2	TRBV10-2	CASSVRDRGYGYTF
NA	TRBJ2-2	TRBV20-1	CSARRGGARITGELFF
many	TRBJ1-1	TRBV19	CASSSVGGTEAFF
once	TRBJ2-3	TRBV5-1	CASSVGQGFTDTQYF
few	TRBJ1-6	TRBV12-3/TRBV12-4	CASSFFWSQGSPLHF
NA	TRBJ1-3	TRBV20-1	CSARDGAGQGAGNTIYF
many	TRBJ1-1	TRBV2	CASTPDRANTEAFF
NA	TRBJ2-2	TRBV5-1	CASSSGQGAIPGELFF
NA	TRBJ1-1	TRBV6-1	CASSESGAFF
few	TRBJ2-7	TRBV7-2	CPSSRGLAGDEQYF
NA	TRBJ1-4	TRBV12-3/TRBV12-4	CASSGQGGGEKLFF
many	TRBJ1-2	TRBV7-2	CASSLSADRLYGYTF
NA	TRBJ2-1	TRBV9	CASSVATSGQHYNEQFF
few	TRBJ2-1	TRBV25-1	CASSTYLDGPRDEQFF
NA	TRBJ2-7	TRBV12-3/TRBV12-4	CASSLRGGHSSYEQYF
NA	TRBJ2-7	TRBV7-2	CASSPRMARDLEQYF
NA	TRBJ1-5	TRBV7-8	CASSLWATGNQPQHF
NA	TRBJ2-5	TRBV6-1	CASRPTGVETQYF
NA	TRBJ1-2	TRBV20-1	CSAREGANDYGYTF
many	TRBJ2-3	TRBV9	CASSVTWRETDTQYF
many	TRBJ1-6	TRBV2	CASSESGSYNSPLHF
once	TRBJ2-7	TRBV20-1	CSGIHSGSPYEQYF
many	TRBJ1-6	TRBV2	CASSEDPTPSSYNSPLHF
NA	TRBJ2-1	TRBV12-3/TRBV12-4	CASSPQGSGRANEQFF
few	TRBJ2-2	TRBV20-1	CSASFSRGTGELFF
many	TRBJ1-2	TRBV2	CASKGVSFVNNYGYTF
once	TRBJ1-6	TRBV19	CAWSVMKTQDSPLHF
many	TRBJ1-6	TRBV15	CATSREGFSSPLHF
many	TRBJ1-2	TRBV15	CATSTRDGYGYTF
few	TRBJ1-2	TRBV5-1	CASSLAVGVTSGYGYTF
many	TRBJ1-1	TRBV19	CASRQTGGSTEAFF
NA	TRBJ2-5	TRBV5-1	CASSLAVLETQYF
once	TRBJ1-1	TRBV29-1	CSENRGMGTEAFF
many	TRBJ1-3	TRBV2	CASNTDSGNTIYF
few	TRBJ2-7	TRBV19	CASSPWTSLAYEQYF
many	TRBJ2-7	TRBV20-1	CSARDGYRGYEQYF
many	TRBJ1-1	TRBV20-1	CSAGTGPNTEAFF
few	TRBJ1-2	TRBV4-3	CASSQVFREFHGYTF
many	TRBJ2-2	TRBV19	CATQARELFF
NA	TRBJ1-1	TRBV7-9	CASSSRTGGYTEAFF
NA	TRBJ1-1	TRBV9	CASTQGQGGTEAFF
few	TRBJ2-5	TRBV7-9	CASSRQTGGGETQYF
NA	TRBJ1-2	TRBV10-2	CASSEFSSPVYGYTF
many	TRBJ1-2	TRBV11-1	CASSFSPGQGVGHGYTF
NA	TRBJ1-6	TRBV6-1	CASSLQGNSYNSPLHF
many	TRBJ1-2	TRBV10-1	CASSEGGTLGGYTF
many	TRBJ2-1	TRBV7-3	CASSGTSGSNEQFF
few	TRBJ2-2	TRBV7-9	CASSQGTGANTGELFF
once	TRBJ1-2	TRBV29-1	CSLESGGVYGYTF
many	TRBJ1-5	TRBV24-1	CATSEPGTGDNQPQHF
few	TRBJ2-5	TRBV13	CASSFGPAGQTQETQYF